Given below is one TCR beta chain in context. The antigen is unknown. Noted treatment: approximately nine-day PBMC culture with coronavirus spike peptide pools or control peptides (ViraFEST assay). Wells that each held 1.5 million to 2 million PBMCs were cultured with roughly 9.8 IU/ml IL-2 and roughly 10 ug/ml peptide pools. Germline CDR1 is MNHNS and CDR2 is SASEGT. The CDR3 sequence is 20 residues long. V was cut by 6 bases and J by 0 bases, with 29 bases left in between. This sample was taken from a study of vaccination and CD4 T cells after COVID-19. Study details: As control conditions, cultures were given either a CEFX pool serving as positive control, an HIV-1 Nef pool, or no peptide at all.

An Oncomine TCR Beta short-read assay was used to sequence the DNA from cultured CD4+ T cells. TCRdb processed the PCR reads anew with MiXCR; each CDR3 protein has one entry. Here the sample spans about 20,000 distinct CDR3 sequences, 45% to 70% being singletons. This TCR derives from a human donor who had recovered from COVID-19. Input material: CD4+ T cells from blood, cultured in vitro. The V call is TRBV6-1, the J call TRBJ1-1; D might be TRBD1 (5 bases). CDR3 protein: CASRVLPPSSNRKMNTEAFF. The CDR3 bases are TGTGCCAGCAGAGTTCTACCCCCGTCCTCCAACAGGAAGATGAACACTGAAGCTTTCTTT.